This T cell receptor beta chain emerged from a study of blood T cell repertoires in COVID-19. Overall study context: The United States, Italy and Spain provided the acute and convalescent COVID-19 samples. Nucleic acid was either cDNA or gDNA, and it came from T cells, B-cell-depleted T cells, or PBMCs.

Original methodology: Reference gene primers were amplified, and this amplification served to estimate nucleated cell counts. Data came from immunoSEQ multiplex PCR; TCRdb stores just in-frame clones and leaves some out. Clonal size and the V and J genes are those of that table, whereas D and trimming came from the DNA. The sample includes some 150,000 clones, less than 85% of them seen just once. The germline CDR1 and CDR2 sequences are SGHDN and FVKESK. The CDR3 has 15 amino acids. Trimming pared 2 bases from V and 2 bases from J, leaving 10 bases between. The chain carries TRBV14 and TRBJ1-3; tentative D call: TRBD1 (5 bases). This clonotype was obtained from a human donor in a cohort sampled during active COVID-19. The sequenced sample consisted of peripheral blood. The CDR3 loop reads CASSQSSGTGNTIYF. CDR3 nucleotides: TGTGCCAGCAGCCAAAGCTCAGGGACTGGAAACACCATATATTTT.